These T cell receptor beta chains were read from a single sample in a study of CD8 T cells in ankylosing spondylitis. A single record per CDR3 protein comes from TCRdb applying MiXCR to the 5' RACE reads. Of 450,000 to 550,000 distinct CDR3 sequences in the sample, approximately 5.3% are singletons; the top ten hold under 4.5%. Sequencing was performed on blood, either unsorted or a sorted T cell fraction (not recorded which). The receptors shown here come from a male donor with ankylosing spondylitis. The CDR3 runs from the conserved cysteine through the conserved F or W. A D gene is named only where the DNA matches it firmly. Not all rows give a size; the values are once, few, many and, for expanded clones, a class.

d_call j_call v_call clone_size cdr3_aa cdr3_nt
- TRBJ1-5 TRBV13 many CASSSRGVFNQPQHF TGTGCCAGCAGCTCTCGTGGGGTCTTCAATCAGCCCCAGCATTTT
- TRBJ2-5 TRBV28 few CASKLGRGVTQYF TGTGCCAGCAAGTTAGGCCGGGGAGTGACCCAGTACTTC
TRBD2 TRBJ2-3 TRBV7-9 - CASSLGGTSGIGDTQYF TGTGCCAGCAGCTTAGGAGGGACTAGCGGGATCGGGGATACGCAGTATTTT
TRBD1 TRBJ2-7 TRBV20-1 many CSARTGLDEQYF TGCAGTGCGCGGACAGGGTTGGACGAGCAGTACTTC
- TRBJ2-7 TRBV5-1 few CASSSGQVEQYF TGCGCCAGCAGCTCCGGACAAGTCGAGCAGTACTTC
- TRBJ2-7 TRBV5-5 many CASSPETSYEQYF TGTGCCAGCAGCCCAGAGACCTCCTACGAGCAGTACTTC
- TRBJ2-7 TRBV12-3/TRBV12-4 few CASSLISSEQYF TGTGCCAGCAGTTTAATTAGCTCCGAGCAGTACTTC
TRBD1 TRBJ2-5 TRBV7-8 many CASSLGQGARDETQYF TGTGCCAGCAGCCTGGGACAGGGGGCTCGAGATGAGACCCAGTACTTC
- TRBJ2-3 TRBV11-2 many CASRRSGDTQYF TGTGCCAGCAGAAGGAGCGGGGATACGCAGTATTTT
- TRBJ1-3 TRBV6-1 many CAAQRQGGPGNTIYF TGTGCCGCGCAACGCCAAGGGGGACCTGGAAACACCATATATTTT
- TRBJ2-2 TRBV4-1 many CASSPKIVPIPNTGELFF TGCGCCAGCAGCCCAAAGATCGTGCCGATCCCGAACACCGGGGAGCTGTTTTTT
- TRBJ2-3 TRBV4-3 - CASSQVHGRGVDTQYF TGCGCCAGCAGCCAAGTACACGGACGGGGAGTGGATACGCAGTATTTT
TRBD1 TRBJ1-1 TRBV29-1 many CSAGQGVNTEAFF TGCAGCGCCGGACAGGGGGTGAACACTGAAGCTTTCTTT
- TRBJ1-2 TRBV7-9 many CASSRYLRGRGYTF TGTGCCAGCAGCCGTTATCTCCGGGGGCGAGGCTACACCTTC
- TRBJ2-7 TRBV5-1 many CASSLAPGLYYEQYF TGCGCCAGCAGCTTGGCCCCAGGTCTCTACTACGAGCAGTACTTC
TRBD1 TRBJ2-2 TRBV7-2 many CASSLTGQAILDGELFF TGTGCCAGCAGCTTAACCGGACAGGCGATCCTAGACGGGGAGCTGTTTTTT
TRBD2 TRBJ2-3 TRBV7-8 many CASSPRLAQPDTQYF TGTGCCAGCAGCCCCCGACTAGCTCAACCCGATACGCAGTATTTT
TRBD2 TRBJ2-1 TRBV20-1 many CSAIGSSSGRYNEQFF TGCAGTGCTATTGGGAGCTCTAGCGGGCGTTACAATGAGCAGTTCTTC
TRBD1 TRBJ1-1 TRBV20-1 many CSAPRQGRDTEAFF TGCAGTGCCCCCCGACAGGGGAGGGACACTGAAGCTTTCTTT
- TRBJ1-2 TRBV7-2 few CASSLMGGSNGYTF TGTGCCAGCAGCTTAATGGGGGGCTCCAATGGCTACACCTTC
- TRBJ2-7 TRBV5-5 many CASSLIPYEQYF TGTGCCAGCAGCTTGATCCCCTACGAGCAGTACTTC
TRBD1 TRBJ1-1 TRBV6-1 many CASSLRGIGNTEAFF TGTGCCAGCAGCCTCAGGGGGATCGGGAACACTGAAGCTTTCTTT
TRBD2 TRBJ2-1 TRBV19 - CASSMGGVAEQFF TGTGCCAGTAGTATGGGGGGGGTAGCTGAGCAGTTCTTC
- TRBJ2-3 TRBV27 few CASSSHQKRPLYTQYF TGTGCCAGCAGTTCCCACCAAAAGCGTCCCCTGTATACGCAGTATTTT
- TRBJ2-7 TRBV10-3 many CAISESLGGTYEQYF TGTGCCATCAGTGAGTCTTTAGGGGGTACGTACGAGCAGTACTTC